The source of this T cell receptor (beta chain) is a study of blood T cell repertoires in COVID-19. Study-wide context: Both acute and convalescent COVID-19 samples were obtained from the United States, Italy and Spain.

This clone was seen a few times. Repertoires were generated with immunoSEQ multiplex PCR, while TCRdb's copy carries only in-frame clones and drops some. The data contain around 190,000 clones, roughly 80% of them singletons. Source material: peripheral blood. The clonotype comes from a woman in her sixties or seventies with COVID-19, enrolled during active disease.

In DNA form, the CDR3 reads TGTGCCAGTTTACTAGCGGGATCGGCCGGGGAGCTGTTTTTT. Its translation is CASLLAGSAGELFF. The chain links TRBV19 to TRBJ2-2, with TRBD2 matching over 10 bases. The V segment lost 8 bases and the J segment 6 bases; nucleotides outside the gene matches: 6. Germline V CDR1 and CDR2: LNHDA, SQIVND (reference sequence). The CDR3 length is 14 residues.